This T cell receptor (beta chain) was identified during a study of T cell changes during pregnancy in multiple sclerosis. Using immunoSEQ multiplex PCR, the repertoire was profiled, and TCRdb retains in-frame clones only, with some absent. The table lists 70,000 to 80,000 clones, about nine tenths of them singletons. Germline loops: CDR1 SGHVS, CDR2 FNYEAQ. After removal of 1 base from V and 10 bases from J, the junction contained 7 bases not matched to a gene. The CDR3 is 16 amino acids. The receptor was derived from a female donor with multiple sclerosis, enrolled in a pregnancy study. The chain combines TRBV7-6 with TRBJ2-1; 13 bases line up with TRBD2. The sequences come from CD4+ T cells from peripheral blood mononuclear cells, collected before pregnancy. CDR3: CASSLVTSGGAVEQFF. CDR3 nucleotides: TGTGCCAGCAGCTTAGTAACTAGCGGGGGGGCGGTAGAGCAGTTCTTC.